The clone carrying this T cell receptor beta chain was picked up a small number of times. The CDR3 sequence is 16 residues long. Germline CDR1 SNHLY, CDR2 FYNNEI. V lost 6 bases to trimming and J lost 0 bases; unmatched junction nucleotides: 8. This entry belongs to a study of T cell repertoires in cytomegalovirus infection. TCRdb re-analysed the reads in MiXCR, keeping a single row per CDR3 protein. The sample yields roughly 600,000 distinct CDR3 sequences, approximately 24% seen once. Specimen: CD8+ T cells from PBMCs. This receptor was taken from a human donor in good health (CMV status not recorded). Some clones in this sample may be carry-over from other donors' samples. The chain has TRBV2 and TRBJ1-5; 7 nucleotides line up with TRBD1. The CDR3 sequence is CASRGTETYSNQPQHF. The CDR3 region has the DNA TGTGCCAGCAGGGGGACAGAAACCTATAGCAATCAGCCCCAGCATTTT.